This T cell receptor beta chain was identified during a study of technical replicates of blood from a handful of donors (dated by TCRdb to 2017 to 2019). The library was prepared using the immunoSEQ multiplex PCR assay. This immuneACCESS table, as held by TCRdb, lists in-frame sequences with V and J called but not all clones. Of the missing ones, under half trace to an unresolved V gene in checked studies; the others have no known cause. The sample has tens of thousands of clones on record, 75% to 95% of them singletons. Roughly 0.27% of the sample comes from the top ten. The junction shows trimming of 4 bases on V and 1 base on J, plus 11 bases between the germline ends. The germline V gene (reference sequence) gives CDR1 as MNHEY and CDR2 as SMNVEV. The CDR3 has 15 amino acids, counting the end cysteine and phenylalanine. Left in the record is the CDR3 DNA by itself, 45 bases read in frame from the first base.

A word on this clone: The antigen this receptor binds is unknown. Within one base of it there is no much larger clone, and no base qualities were kept.

The chain uses TRBV27 and TRBJ1-3, with TRBD1 perhaps the D gene, on 6 matching bases. This receptor was obtained from a human donor in good health. The sequenced sample consisted of T cells isolated from PBMCs. The CDR3 reads CASSSLRGSGNTIYF. The nucleotide sequence reads as follows: TGTGCCAGCAGTTCCCTTAGGGGGTCTGGAAACACCATATATTTT.